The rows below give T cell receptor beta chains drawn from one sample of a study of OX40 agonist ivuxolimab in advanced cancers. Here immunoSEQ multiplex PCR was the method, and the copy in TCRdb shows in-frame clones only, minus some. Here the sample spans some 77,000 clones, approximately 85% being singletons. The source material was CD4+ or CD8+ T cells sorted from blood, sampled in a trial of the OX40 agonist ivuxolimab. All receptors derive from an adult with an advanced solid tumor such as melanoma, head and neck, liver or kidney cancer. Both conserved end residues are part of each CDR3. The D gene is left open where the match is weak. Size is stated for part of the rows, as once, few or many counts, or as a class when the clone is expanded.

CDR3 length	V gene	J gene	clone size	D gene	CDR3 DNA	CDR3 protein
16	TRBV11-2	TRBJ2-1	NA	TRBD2	TGTGCCAGCAGCTTAGTATTAGCGGGAGCCCTCAATGAGCAGTTCTTC	CASSLVLAGALNEQFF
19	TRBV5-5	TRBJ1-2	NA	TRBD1	TGTGCCAGCAGCCCTACCGGGACAGGGGATCTGGTTAGAGGTCATGGCTACACCTTC	CASSPTGTGDLVRGHGYTF
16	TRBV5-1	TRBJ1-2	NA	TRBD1	TGCGCCAGCAGCACCGGGACAGGGGACGTCGAGGGTGGCTACACCTTC	CASSTGTGDVEGGYTF
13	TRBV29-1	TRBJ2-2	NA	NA	TGCAGCGTTGAAGATCTTCGGGACGGGGAGCTGTTTTTT	CSVEDLRDGELFF
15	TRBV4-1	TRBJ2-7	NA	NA	TGTGCCAGCAGCCAAGAGGGGAGCAGGGGCTACGAGCAGTACTTC	CASSQEGSRGYEQYF
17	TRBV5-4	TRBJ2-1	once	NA	TGTGCCAGCAGCTTGCAAATCACTCCCTTGTTCCTTAATGAGCAGTTCTTC	CASSLQITPLFLNEQFF
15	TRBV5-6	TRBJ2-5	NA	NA	TGTGCCAGCAGCTTGACGGGCGACAGCCAAGAGACCCAGTACTTC	CASSLTGDSQETQYF
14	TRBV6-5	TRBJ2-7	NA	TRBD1	TGTGCCAGCAGTTGGGGACAGGGAACTTACGAGCAGTACTTC	CASSWGQGTYEQYF
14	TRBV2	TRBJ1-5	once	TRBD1	TGTGCCAGCAGCCTCCGACAGGGGTTTCAGCCCCAGCATTTT	CASSLRQGFQPQHF
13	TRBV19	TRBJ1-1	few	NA	TGTGCCAGTTCGACGGTTGGCAACACTGAAGCTTTCTTT	CASSTVGNTEAFF
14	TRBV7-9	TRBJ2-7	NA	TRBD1	TGTGCCAGCAGCTCCGGGACAGAAGTTTACGAGCAGTACTTC	CASSSGTEVYEQYF
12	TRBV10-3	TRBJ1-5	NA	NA	TGTGCCATCAGTGAGGAAGGGAAGCCCCAGCATTTT	CAISEEGKPQHF
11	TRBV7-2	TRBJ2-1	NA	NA	TGTGCCAGCAGCACGGGACATGAGCAGTTCTTC	CASSTGHEQFF
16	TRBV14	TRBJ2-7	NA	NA	TGTGCCAGCAGCCAACGGCAGGGTGTAGGATACTACGAGCAGTACTTC	CASSQRQGVGYYEQYF
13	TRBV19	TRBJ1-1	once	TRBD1	TGTGCCAGTAGTATAGGGACAGGGTCCTCTAGCTTCTTT	CASSIGTGSSSFF
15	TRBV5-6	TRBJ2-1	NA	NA	TGTGCCAGCAGCTTGCTAGCGAGCTCCTACAATGAGCAGTTCTTC	CASSLLASSYNEQFF
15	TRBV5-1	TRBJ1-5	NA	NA	TGCGCCAGCAGTTACGACGGCGGGAGCAATCAGCCCCAGCATTTT	CASSYDGGSNQPQHF
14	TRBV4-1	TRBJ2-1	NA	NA	TGCGCCAGCAGCCCCTCGGCCCCGCATAATGAGCAGTTCTTC	CASSPSAPHNEQFF
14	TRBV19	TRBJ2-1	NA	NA	TGTGCCAGTAGTGTCCCAGGTTCCTACAATGAGCAGTTCTTC	CASSVPGSYNEQFF
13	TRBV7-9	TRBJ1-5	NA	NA	TGTGCCAGCAGTCTCAGGGAAACGGAGCCCCAGCATTTT	CASSLRETEPQHF
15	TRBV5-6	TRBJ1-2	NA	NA	TGTGCCAGCAGCTTGGAGGGGGGGAATTTCTATGGCTACACCTTC	CASSLEGGNFYGYTF
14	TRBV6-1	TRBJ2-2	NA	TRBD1	TGTGCCAGCAGTGAAGAGACAGGGGCCGGGGAGCTGTTTTTT	CASSEETGAGELFF
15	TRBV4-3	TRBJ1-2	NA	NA	TGCGCCAGCAGCCAAGAACGGGCCGAGGGCTATGGCTACACCTTC	CASSQERAEGYGYTF
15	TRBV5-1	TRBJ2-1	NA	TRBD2	TGCGCCAGCAGCTTGGGTAGCGGGGGAGGGAATGAGCAGTTCTTC	CASSLGSGGGNEQFF
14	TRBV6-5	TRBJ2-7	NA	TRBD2	TGTGCCAGCAGTTACGGTGCGGGAGTGAGCGAGCAGTACTTC	CASSYGAGVSEQYF
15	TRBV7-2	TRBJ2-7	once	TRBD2	TGTGCCAGCAGCTTATCGGGGGGGGGCACGGGCGAGCAGTACTTC	CASSLSGGGTGEQYF
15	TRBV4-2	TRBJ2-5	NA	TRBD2	TGTGCCAGCAGCCAACGGACTAGCGGAGAAGAGACCCAGTACTTC	CASSQRTSGEETQYF
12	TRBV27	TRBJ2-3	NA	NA	TGTGCCAGCATGCTCAACACAGATACGCAGTATTTT	CASMLNTDTQYF
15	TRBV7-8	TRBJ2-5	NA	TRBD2	TGTGCCAGCAGCTTACGACTAGCGGGACGAGAGACCCAGTACTTC	CASSLRLAGRETQYF
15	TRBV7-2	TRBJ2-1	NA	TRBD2	TGTGCCAGCAGCCCTGGGAGCGGGAGGCGGAATGAGCAGTTCTTC	CASSPGSGRRNEQFF
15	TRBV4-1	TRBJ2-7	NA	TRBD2	TGCGCCAGCAGCCAGCTAGCGGGAGGGCTGGACGAGCAGTACTTC	CASSQLAGGLDEQYF
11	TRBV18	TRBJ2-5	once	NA	TGTGCCAGCTCGTCTACGGAGACCCAGTACTTC	CASSSTETQYF
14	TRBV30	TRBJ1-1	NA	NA	TGTGCCTGGAGACTTAACGACAGGAACACTGAAGCTTTCTTT	CAWRLNDRNTEAFF
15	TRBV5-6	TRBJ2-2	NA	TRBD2	TGTGCCAGCACGCGGGGGGCGGCGAACACCGGGGAGCTGTTTTTT	CASTRGAANTGELFF
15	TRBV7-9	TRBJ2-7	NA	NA	TGTGCCAGCAGCTTAGAGGGACTCTCGACCTACGAGCAGTACTTC	CASSLEGLSTYEQYF
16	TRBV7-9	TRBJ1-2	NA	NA	TGTGCCAGCAGCTTAGAGGTACGAGACCTTAACTATGGCTACACCTTC	CASSLEVRDLNYGYTF
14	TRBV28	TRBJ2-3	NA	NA	TGTGCCAGCAGTTTAGTCCGGCGTCCAGATACGCAGTATTTT	CASSLVRRPDTQYF
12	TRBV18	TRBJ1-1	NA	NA	TGTGCCAGCTCACCTACGGAAATGCAAGCTTTCTTT	CASSPTEMQAFF
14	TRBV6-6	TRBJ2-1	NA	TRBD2	TGTGCCAGCCAACTAGCGGGAGTGCGCGATGAGCAGTTCTTC	CASQLAGVRDEQFF
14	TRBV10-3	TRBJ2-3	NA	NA	TGTGCCATCAGTGATAGTTCCTCCACAGATACGCAGTATTTT	CAISDSSSTDTQYF
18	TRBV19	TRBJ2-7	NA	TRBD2	TGTGCCAGTAGTATACACAGCGGGAGGATCCTTCACTCCTACGAGCAGTACTTC	CASSIHSGRILHSYEQYF
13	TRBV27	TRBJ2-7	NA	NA	TGTGCCAGCAGTTTCGGGACGGGGGATGAGCAGTACTTC	CASSFGTGDEQYF
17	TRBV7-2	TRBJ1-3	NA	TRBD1	TGTGCCAGCAGCTTAGTGAGGACAGGCTTGGGAGGAAACACCATATATTTT	CASSLVRTGLGGNTIYF
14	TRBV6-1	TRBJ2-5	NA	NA	TGTGCCGCCAGCACCCGGGGCAGGCAAGAGACCCAGTACTTC	CAASTRGRQETQYF
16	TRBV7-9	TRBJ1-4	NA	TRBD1	TGCGCCAGCAGCCAGGGGTTCGGGACAGGGTATATGAAACTGTTTTTT	CASSQGFGTGYMKLFF
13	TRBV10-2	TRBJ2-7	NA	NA	TGCGCCAGCGGCGCGGCGGGAAAATACGAGCAGTACTTC	CASGAAGKYEQYF
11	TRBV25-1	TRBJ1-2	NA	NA	TGTGCCAGCATGCGAGGGACTGGCTACACCTTC	CASMRGTGYTF
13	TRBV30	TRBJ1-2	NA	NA	TGTGCCTGGAGCCCCCGGGGTTTTGATGGCTACACCTTC	CAWSPRGFDGYTF